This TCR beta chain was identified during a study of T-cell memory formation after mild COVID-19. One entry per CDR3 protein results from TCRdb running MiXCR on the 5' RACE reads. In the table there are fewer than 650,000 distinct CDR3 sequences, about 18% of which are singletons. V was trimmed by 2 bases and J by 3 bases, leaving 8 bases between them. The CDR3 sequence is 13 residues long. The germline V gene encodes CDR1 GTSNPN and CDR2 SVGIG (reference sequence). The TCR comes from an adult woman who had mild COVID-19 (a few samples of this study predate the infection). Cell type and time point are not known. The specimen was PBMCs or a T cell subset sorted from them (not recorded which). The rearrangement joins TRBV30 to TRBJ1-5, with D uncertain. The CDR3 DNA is TGTGCCTGGAGTTGGCAGAACAATCAGCCCCAGCATTTT. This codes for CAWSWQNNQPQHF.